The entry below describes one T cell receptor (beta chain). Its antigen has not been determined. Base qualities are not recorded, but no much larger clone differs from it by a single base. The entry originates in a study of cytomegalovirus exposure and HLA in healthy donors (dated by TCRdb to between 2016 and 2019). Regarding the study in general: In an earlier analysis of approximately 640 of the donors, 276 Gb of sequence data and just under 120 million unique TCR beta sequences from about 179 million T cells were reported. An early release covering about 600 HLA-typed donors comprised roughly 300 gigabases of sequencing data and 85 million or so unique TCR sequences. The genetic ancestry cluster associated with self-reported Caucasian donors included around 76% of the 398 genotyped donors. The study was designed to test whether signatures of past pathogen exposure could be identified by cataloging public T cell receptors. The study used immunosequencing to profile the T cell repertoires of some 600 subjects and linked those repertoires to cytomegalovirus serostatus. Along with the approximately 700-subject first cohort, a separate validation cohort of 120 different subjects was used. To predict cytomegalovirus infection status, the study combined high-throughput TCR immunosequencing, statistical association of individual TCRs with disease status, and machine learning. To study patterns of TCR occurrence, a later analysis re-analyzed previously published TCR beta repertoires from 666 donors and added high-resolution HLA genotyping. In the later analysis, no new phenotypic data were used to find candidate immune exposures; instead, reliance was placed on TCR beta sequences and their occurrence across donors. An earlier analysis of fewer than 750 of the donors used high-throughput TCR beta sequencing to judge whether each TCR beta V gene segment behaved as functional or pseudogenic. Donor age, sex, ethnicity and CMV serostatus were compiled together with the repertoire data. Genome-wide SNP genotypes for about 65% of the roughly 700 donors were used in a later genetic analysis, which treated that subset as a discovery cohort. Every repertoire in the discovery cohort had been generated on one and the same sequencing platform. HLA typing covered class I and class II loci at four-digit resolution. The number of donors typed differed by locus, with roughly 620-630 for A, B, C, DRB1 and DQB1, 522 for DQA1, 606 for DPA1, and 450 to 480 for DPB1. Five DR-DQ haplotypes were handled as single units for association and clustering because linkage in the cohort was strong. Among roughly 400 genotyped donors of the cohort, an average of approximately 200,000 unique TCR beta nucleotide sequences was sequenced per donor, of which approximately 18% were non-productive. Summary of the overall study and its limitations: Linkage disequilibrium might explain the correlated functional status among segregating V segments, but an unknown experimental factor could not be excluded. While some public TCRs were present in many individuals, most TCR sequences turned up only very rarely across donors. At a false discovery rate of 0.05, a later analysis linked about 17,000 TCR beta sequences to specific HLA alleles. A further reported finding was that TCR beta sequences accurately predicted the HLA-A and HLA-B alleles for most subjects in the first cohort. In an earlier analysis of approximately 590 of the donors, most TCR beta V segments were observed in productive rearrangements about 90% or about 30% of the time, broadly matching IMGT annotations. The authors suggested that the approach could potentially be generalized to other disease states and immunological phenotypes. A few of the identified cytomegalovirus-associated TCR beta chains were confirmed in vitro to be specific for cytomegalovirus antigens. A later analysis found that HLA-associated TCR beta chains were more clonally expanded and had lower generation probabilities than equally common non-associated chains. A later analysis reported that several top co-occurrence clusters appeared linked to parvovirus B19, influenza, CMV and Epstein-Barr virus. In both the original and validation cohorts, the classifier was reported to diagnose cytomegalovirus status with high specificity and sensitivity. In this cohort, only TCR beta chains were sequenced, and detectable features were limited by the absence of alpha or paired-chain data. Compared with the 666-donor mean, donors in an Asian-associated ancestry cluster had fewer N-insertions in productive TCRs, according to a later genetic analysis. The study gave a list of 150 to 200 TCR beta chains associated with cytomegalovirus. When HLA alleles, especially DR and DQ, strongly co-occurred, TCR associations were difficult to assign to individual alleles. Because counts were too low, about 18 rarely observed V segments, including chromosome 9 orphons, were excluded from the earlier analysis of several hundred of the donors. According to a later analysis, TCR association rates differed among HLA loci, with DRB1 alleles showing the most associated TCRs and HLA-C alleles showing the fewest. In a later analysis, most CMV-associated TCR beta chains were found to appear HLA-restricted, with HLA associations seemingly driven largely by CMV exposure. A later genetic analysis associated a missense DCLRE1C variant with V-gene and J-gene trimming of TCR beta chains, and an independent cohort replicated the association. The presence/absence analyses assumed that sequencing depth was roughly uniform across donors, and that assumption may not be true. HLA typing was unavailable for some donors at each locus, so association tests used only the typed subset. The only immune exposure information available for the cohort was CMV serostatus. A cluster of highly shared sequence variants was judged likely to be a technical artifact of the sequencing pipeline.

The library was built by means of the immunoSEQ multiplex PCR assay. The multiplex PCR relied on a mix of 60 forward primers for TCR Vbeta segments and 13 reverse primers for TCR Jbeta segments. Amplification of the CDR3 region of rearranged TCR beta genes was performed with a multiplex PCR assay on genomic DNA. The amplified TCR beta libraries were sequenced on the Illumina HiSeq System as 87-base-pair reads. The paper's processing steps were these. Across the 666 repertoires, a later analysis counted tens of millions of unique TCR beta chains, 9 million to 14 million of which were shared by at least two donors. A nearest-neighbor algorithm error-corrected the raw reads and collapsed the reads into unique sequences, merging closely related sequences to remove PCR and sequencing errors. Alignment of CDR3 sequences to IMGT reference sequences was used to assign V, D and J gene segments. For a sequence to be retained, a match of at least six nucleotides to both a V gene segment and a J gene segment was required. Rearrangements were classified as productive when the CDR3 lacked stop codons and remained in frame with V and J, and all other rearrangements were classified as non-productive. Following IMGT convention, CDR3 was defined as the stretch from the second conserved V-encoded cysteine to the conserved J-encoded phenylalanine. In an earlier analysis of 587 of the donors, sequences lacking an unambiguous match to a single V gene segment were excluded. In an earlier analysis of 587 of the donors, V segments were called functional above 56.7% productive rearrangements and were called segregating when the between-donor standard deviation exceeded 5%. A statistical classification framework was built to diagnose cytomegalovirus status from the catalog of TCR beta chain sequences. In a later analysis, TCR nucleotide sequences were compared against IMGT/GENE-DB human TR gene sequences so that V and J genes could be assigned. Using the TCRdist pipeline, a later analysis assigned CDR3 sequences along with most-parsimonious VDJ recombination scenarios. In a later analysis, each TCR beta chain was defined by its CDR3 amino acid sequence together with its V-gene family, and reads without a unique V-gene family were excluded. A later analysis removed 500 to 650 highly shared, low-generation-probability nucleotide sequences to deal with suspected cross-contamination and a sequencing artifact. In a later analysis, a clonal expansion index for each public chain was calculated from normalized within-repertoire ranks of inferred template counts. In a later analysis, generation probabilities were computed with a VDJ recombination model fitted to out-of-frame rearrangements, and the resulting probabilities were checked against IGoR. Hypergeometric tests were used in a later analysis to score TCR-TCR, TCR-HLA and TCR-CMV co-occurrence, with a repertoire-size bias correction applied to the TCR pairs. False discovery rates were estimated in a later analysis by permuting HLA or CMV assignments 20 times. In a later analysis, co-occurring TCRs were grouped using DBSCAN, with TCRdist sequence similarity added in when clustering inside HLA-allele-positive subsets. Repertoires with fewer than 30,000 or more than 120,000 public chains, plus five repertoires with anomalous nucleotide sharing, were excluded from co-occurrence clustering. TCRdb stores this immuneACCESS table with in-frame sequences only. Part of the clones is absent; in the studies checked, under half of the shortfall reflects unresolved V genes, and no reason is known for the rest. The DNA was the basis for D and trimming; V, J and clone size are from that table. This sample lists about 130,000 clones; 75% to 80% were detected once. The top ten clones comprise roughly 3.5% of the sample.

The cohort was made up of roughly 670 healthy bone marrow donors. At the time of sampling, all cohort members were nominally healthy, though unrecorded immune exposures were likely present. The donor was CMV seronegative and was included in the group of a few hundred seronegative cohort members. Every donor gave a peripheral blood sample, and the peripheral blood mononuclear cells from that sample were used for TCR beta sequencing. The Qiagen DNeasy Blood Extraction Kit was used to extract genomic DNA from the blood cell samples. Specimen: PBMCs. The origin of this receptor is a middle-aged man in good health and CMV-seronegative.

CDR3 loop: CASSFGTDLQETQYF. At the DNA level, the sequence is TGTGCCAGCAGCTTCGGGACAGATCTCCAAGAGACCCAGTACTTC. The chain uses TRBV11-2 and TRBJ2-5; 7 central nucleotides agree with TRBD1. Counted from cysteine to phenylalanine, this CDR3 has 15 amino acids. The sequence is cut down to CDR3 DNA, 45 bases in frame from base 1. CDR1 and CDR2, looked up from the germline V gene, are SGHAT and FQNNGV. After removal of 3 bases from V and 1 base from J, the junction retains 5 bases not matched to a gene.